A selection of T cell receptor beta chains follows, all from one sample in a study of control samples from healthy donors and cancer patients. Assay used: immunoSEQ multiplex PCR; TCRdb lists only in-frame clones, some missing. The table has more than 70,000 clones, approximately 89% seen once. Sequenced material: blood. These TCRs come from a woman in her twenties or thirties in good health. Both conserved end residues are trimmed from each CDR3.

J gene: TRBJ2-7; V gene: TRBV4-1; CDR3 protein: ASSQDGGQGQY
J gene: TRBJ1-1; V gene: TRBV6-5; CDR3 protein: ASSYSQEAQNTEAF
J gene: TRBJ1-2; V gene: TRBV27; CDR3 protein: ASSFLGADGYT
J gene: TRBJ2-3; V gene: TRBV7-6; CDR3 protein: ASSLGPGGMSDTQY
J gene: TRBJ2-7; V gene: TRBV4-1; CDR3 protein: ASSQVGGSSYEQY
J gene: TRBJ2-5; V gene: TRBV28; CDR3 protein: ASSYLETQY
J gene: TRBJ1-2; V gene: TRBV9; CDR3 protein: ASSVGGQGARYT
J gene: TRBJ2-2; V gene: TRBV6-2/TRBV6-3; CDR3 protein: ASSYSSVGGELF
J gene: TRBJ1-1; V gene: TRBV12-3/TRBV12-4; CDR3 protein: ASSLGTEAF
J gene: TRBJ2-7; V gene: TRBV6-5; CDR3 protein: ASRGTDRGPYEQY
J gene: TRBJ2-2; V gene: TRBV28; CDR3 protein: ASIYRDGTGELF
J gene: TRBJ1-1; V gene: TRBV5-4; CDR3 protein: ASSFLGGAVEAF
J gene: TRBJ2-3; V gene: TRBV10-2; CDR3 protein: ASGPLYGGFRDTQY
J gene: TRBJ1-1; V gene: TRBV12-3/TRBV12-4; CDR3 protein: ASSLHTEAF
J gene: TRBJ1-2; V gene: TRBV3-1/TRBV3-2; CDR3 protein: ASSHKGTALRNYGYT
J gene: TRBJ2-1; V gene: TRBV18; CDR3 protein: ASSPPMGVYNEQF
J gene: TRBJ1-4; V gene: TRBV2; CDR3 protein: ASREAVGGTNEKLF
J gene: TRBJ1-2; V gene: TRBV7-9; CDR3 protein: ASSVTTGGNYGYT
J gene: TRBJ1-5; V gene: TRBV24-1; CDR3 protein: ATSRHRTNQPQH
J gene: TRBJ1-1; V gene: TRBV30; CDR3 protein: ALTGRREAF
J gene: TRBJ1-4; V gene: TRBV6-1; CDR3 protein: ASSERVTGGEKLF
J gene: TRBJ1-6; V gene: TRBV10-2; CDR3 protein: ASSLNNSPLH
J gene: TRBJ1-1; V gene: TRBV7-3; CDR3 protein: ASSPSGGRAEAF
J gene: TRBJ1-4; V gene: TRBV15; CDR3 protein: ATSPGVGTNEKLF
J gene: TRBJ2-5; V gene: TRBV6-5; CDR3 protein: ASSPSETQY
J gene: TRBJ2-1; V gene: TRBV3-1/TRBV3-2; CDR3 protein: ASSQVPNEQF
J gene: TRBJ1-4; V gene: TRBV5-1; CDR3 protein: ASSPEARNEKLF
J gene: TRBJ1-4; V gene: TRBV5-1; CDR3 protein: ASSLWDRGRGGSEKLF
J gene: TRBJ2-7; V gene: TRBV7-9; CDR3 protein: ASSLGGGVYEQY
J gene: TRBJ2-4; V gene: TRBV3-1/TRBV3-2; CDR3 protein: ASSHSPGLAGAKNIQY
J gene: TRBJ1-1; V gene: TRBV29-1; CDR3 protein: SVDFSGDTEAF
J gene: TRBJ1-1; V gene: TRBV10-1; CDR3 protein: ASGTPNTEAF
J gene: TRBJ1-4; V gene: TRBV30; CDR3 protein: AWSLAGIYEKLF
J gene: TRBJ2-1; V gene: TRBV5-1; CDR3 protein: ASSKPEGNEQF
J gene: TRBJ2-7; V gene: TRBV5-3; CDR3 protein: ARSLVGRDSPYEQY
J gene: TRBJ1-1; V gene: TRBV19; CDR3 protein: ASTDNRDSWNTEAF
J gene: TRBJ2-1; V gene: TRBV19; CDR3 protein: ASAGEPSYNEQF
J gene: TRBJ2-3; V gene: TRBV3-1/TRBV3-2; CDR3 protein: ASSQERQFTDTQY
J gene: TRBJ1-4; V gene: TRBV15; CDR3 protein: ATSSPGGVEKLF
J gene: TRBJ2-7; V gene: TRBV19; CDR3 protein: ASSTGTGPRAEQY
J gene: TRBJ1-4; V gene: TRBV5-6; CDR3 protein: ASRLQGSNEKLF
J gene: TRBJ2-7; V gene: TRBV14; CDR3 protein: ASSPQAGQGHEQY
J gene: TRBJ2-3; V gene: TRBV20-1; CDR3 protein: SALAGGLRY
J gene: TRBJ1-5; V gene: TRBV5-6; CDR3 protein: ASHPAGGSNQPQH
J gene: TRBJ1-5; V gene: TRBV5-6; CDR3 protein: ASSLKRVGQPQH
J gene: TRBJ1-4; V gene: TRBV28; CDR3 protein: ASTGPGVNEKLF
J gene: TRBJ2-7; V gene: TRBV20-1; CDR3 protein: SAKYIYEQY
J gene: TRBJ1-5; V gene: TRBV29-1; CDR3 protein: SVVDQGGNQPQH
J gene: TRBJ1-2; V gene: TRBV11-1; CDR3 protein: ASSLGSSRYGYT
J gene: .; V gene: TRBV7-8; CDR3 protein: ASGEAGTDTQH